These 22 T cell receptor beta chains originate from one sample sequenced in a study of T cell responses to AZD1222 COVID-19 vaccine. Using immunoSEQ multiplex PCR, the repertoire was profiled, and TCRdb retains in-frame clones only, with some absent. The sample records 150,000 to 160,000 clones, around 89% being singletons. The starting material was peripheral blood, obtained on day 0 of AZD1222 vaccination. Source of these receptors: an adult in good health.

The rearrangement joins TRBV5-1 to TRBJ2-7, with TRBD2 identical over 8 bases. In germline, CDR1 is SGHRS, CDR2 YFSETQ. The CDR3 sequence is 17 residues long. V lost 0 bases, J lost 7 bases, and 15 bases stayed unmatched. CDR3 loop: CASSLGLAGHPGLEQYF. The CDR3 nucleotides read TGCGCCAGCAGCTTGGGGCTAGCGGGCCACCCTGGGTTAGAGCAGTACTTC.

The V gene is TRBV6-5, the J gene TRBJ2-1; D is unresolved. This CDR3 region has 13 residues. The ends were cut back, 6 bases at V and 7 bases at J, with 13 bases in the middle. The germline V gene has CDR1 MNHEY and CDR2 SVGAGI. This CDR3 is CASSLLPSNEQFF. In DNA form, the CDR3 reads TGTGCCAGCAGCCTCCTACCCTCGAATGAGCAGTTCTTC.

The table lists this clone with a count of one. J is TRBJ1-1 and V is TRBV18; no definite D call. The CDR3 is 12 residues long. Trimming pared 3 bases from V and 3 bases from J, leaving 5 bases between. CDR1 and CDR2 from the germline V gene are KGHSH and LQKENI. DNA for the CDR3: TGTGCCAGCTCACCGAGCTACACTGAAGCTTTCTTT. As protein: CASSPSYTEAFF.

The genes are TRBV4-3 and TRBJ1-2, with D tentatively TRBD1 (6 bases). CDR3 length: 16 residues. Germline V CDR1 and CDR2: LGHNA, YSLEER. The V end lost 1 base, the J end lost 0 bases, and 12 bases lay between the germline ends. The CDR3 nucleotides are TGCGCCAGCAGCCAAGGACTCAGGGACACTAACTATGGCTACACCTTC. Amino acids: CASSQGLRDTNYGYTF.

The chain's CDR3 is CASSPLSGYEQYF. For the CDR3, the DNA is TGTGCCAGCAGCCCCTTGTCGGGATACGAGCAGTACTTC. The chain uses TRBV7-2 and TRBJ2-7; D may be TRBD2 (5 bases). Germline V gene sequence: CDR1 SGHTA, CDR2 FQGNSA. Trimming removed 5 bases from V and 4 bases from J, with 12 bases in between. This CDR3 contains 13 residues.

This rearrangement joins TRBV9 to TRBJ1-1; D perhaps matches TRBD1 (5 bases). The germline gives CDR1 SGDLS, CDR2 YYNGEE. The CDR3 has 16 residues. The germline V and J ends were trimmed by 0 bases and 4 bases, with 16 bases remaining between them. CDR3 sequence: CASSVAVQGRGTEAFF. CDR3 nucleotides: TGTGCCAGCAGCGTAGCCGTCCAGGGACGCGGCACTGAAGCTTTCTTT.

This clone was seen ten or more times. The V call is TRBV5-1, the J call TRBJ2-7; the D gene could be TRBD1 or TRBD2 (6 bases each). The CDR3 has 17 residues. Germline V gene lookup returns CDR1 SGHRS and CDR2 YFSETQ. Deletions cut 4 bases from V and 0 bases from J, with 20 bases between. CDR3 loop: CASSGLRGGSVSYEQYF. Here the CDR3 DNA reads TGCGCCAGCAGCGGACTTCGAGGGGGGAGTGTCTCCTACGAGCAGTACTTC.

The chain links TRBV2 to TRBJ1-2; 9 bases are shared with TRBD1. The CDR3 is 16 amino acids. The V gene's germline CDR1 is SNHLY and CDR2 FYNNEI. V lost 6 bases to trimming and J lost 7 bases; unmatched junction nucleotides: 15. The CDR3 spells CASRATDRGVFFGYTF. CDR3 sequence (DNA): TGTGCCAGCAGAGCTACCGACAGGGGGGTTTTTTTTGGCTACACCTTC.

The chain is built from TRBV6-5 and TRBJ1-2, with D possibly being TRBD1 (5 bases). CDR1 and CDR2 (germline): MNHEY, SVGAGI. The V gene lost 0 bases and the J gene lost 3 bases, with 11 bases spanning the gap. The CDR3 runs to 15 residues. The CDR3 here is CASSYSNLGDYGYTF. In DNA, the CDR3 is TGTGCCAGCAGTTACTCGAATTTAGGGGACTATGGCTACACCTTC.

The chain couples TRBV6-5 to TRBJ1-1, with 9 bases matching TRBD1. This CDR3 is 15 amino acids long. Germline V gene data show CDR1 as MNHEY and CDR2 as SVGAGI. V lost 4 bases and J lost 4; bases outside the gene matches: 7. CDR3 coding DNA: TGTGCCAGCAGTTCTACAGGGGGCGTCGGCACTGAAGCTTTCTTT. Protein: CASSSTGGVGTEAFF.

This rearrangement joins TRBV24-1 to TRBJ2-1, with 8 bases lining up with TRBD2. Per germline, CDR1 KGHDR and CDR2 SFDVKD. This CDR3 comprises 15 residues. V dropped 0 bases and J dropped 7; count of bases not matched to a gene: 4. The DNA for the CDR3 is TGTGCCACCAGTGATTTGGGCGGGGGGCCAAATGAGCAGTTCTTC. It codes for CATSDLGGGPNEQFF.

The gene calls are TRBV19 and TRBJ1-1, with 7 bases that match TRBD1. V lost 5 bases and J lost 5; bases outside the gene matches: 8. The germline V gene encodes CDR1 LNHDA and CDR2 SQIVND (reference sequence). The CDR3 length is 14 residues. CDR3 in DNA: TGTGCCAGTAGTGTGCGGGACAGTGGGACTGAAGCTTTCTTT. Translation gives CASSVRDSGTEAFF.

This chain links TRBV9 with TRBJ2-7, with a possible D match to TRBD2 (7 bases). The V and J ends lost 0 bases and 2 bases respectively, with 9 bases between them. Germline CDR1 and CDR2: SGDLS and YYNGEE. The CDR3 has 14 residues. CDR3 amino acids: CASSVAGGPYEQYF. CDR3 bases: TGTGCCAGCAGCGTAGCGGGGGGCCCCTACGAGCAGTACTTC.

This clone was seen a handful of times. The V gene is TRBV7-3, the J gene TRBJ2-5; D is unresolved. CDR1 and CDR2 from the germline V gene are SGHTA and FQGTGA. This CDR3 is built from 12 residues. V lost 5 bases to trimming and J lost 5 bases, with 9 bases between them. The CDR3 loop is CASSPNGETQYF. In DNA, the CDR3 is TGTGCCAGCAGCCCTAACGGGGAGACCCAGTACTTC.

For the CDR3, the DNA is TGTGCCAGCAGCCAAGGCCGGGCCCTGAAATCCCTCCACTTT. This codes for CASSQGRALKSLHF. The rearrangement links TRBV3-1 (or the pseudogene TRBV3-2) to TRBJ1-6, with D unclear. Germline CDR1 reads LGHDT; CDR2 reads YNNKEL (reference sequence). The CDR3 contains 14 residues. V shed 1 base and J shed 14 bases, with 15 bases lying between them.

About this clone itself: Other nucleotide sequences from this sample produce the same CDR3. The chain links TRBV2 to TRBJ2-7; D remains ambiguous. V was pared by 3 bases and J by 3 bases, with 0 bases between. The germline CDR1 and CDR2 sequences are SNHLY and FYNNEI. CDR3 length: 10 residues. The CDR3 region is CASSDYEQYF. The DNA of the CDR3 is TGTGCCAGCAGTGACTACGAGCAGTACTTC.

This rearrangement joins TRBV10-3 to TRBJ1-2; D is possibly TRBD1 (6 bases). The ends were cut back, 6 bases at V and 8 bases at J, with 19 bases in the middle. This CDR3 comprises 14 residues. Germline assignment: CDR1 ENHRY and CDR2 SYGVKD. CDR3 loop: CAISGAGAGEGYTF. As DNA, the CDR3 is TGTGCCATCAGCGGGGCCGGGGCAGGGGAAGGCTACACCTTC.

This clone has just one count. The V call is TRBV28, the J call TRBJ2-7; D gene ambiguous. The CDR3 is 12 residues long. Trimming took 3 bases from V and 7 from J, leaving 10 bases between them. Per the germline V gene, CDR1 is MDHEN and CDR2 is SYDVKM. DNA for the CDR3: TGTGCCAGCAGTTTGTTAAGGTCTGAGCAGTACTTC. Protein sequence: CASSLLRSEQYF.

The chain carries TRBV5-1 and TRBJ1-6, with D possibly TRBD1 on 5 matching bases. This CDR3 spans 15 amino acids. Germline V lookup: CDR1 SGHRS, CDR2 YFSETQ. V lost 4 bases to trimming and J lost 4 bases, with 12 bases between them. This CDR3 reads CASSMSGDYNSPLHF. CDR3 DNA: TGCGCCAGCAGCATGTCGGGGGATTATAATTCACCCCTCCACTTT.

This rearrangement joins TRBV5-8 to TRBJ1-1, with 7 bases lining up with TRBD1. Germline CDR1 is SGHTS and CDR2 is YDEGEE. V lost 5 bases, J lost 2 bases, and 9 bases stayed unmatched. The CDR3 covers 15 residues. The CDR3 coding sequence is TGTGCCAGCAGGACAGGGCAGGGGAGAAACACTGAAGCTTTCTTT. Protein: CASRTGQGRNTEAFF.

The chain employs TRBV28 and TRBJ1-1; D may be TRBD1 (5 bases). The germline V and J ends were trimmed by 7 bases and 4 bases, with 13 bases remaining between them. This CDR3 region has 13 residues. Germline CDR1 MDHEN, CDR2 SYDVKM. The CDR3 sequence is CASKRGLTTEAFF. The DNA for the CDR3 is TGTGCCAGCAAGAGGGGTTTGACCACTGAAGCTTTCTTT.

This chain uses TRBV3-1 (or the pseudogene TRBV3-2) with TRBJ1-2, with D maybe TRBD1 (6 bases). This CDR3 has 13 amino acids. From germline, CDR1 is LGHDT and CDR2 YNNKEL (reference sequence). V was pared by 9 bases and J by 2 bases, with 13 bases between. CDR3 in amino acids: CASSGGANYGYTF. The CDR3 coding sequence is TGTGCCAGTTCCGGGGGGGCCAACTATGGCTACACCTTC.